This T cell receptor beta chain was observed in a study of cytomegalovirus exposure and HLA in healthy donors. Study details: Assignment to the Caucasian-associated ancestry cluster applied to 81% of the approximately 400 genotyped donors.

The CDR3 length is 15 residues. V was shortened by 0 bases and J by 3 bases, with 11 bases between the two germline ends. Per germline, CDR1 MNHEY and CDR2 SMNVEV (reference sequence). PCR employed 60 Vbeta and 13 Jbeta primers. The table came from immunoSEQ multiplex PCR; TCRdb's copy has only in-frame clones and leaves some out. This sample has some 120,000 clones, with 55% to 75% found just once. The sample taken for sequencing was PBMCs. The chain is built from TRBV27 and TRBJ1-2; D gene ambiguous. This clonotype was obtained from a man aged 30-40 years in good health and CMV-seropositive. The CDR3 DNA follows: TGTGCCAGCAGTTTATCCCGGGGAGCCTACTATGGCTACACCTTC. This translates into CASSLSRGAYYGYTF.